The 2 T cell receptor beta chains below come from one sample, sequenced in a study of blood T cell repertoires in COVID-19. The assay was immunoSEQ multiplex PCR, and TCRdb's table has in-frame clones only and misses some. The sample holds around 100,000 clones; 86% are singletons and the top ten take approximately 1.6%. Sequences were obtained from peripheral blood. Every receptor here comes from a man older than 75 with acute or convalescent COVID-19.

The V gene is TRBV27, the J gene TRBJ2-7, with D possibly being TRBD2 (6 bases). The CDR3 contains 15 residues. V was pared by 3 bases and J by 2 bases, with 14 bases between. The germline V gene encodes CDR1 MNHEY and CDR2 SMNVEV (reference sequence). The CDR3 coding sequence is TGTGCCAGCAGTTTTTGGGTGGGGACTCCCTACGAGCAGTACTTC. Translated: CASSFWVGTPYEQYF.

V and J are TRBV6-4 and TRBJ2-5, with 7 bases identical to TRBD1. The CDR3 is made up of 14 amino acids. The V segment lost 3 bases and the J segment 3 bases; nucleotides outside the gene matches: 4. The germline gives CDR1 MRHNA, CDR2 SNTAGT. This CDR3 is CASSELGQKETQYF. CDR3 nucleotides: TGTGCCAGCAGTGAGTTGGGACAGAAAGAGACCCAGTACTTC.